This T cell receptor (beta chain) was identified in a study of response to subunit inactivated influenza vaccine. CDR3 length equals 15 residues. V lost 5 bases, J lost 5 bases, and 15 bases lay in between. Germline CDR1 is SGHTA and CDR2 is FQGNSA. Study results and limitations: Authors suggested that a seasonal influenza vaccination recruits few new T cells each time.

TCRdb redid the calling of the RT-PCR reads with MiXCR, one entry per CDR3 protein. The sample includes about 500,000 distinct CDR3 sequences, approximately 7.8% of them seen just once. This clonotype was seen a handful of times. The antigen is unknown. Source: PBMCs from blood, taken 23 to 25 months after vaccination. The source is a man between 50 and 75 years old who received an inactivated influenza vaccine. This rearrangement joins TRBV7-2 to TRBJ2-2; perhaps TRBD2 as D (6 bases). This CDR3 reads CASSKTRVGTGELFF. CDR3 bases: TGTGCCAGCAGCAAGACTAGAGTCGGGACCGGGGAGCTGTTTTTT. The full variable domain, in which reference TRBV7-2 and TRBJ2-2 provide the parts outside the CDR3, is GAGVSQSPSNKVTEKGKDVELRCDPISGHTALYWYRQSLGQGLEFLIYFQGNSAPDKSGLPSDRFSAERTGGSVSTLTIQRTQQEDSAVYLCASSKTRVGTGELFFGEGSRLTVL.